This TCR beta chain was sequenced for a study of T cell repertoires in cytomegalovirus infection. As concerns this clonotype: The antigen is unknown.

TCRdb reprocessed the reads via MiXCR and lists one record per CDR3 protein. The table records approximately 730,000 distinct CDR3 sequences, 29% of them present only once. Study-wide points: CMV-specific TCR beta clonotypes restricted by HLA-C were the ones dominating the ex vivo response.

The clonotype was recovered from a human donor in good health (CMV status not recorded). Some clones in this sample may be carry-over from other donors' samples. The material was cultured CD8+ T cells from PBMCs, obtained from culture after CMV antigen stimulation.

CDR3 sequence: CASSWGGIEMFF. In DNA form, the CDR3 reads TGTGCCAGCAGCTGGGGGGGGATAGAAATGTTCTTC. The V and J genes are TRBV12-3 or TRBV12-4 and TRBJ2-1; TRBD2 agrees at 7 bases. There are 12 residues in the CDR3. V gave up 6 bases and J gave up 15 bases; unmatched junction bases: 11.